Listed here are 18 T cell receptor beta chains from one sample, sequenced in a study of T cell repertoires in cytomegalovirus infection (dated by TCRdb to about 2019). The data were produced on an Illumina HiSeq 1500. TCRdb handled the public reads itself, with Q25 trimming in fastp and clone calling in MiXCR, and kept productive beta chains. A single entry per CDR3 protein holds the most common genes and DNA from its merged rows. For this sample the table gives approximately 170,000 distinct CDR3 sequences, of which around 15% were detected only once. The ten largest clones add up to roughly a quarter of the sample. Sequences were obtained from PBMCs. The origin of the receptors is a human donor in good health (CMV status not recorded). Some clones in this sample may be carry-over from other donors' samples.

The chain has TRBV9 and TRBJ2-1; D perhaps matches TRBD2 (6 bases). In germline, CDR1 is SGDLS, CDR2 YYNGEE. V lost 3 bases to trimming and J lost 5 bases, with 15 bases between them. CDR3 length equals 15 residues. CDR3 nucleotide sequence: TGTGCCAGCAGCGCTTGGGACTTCCCCGACAATGAGCAGTTCTTC. Translated, it gives CASSAWDFPDNEQFF.

This clonotype was seen repeatedly, ten times or more. This chain joins TRBV7-2 and TRBJ1-1, with D maybe TRBD1 (5 bases). The germline V and J ends were trimmed by 5 bases and 0 bases, with 13 bases remaining between them. This CDR3 region has 15 residues. Germline CDR1 is SGHTA and CDR2 is FQGNSA. CDR3 protein: CASSPKGPLNTEAFF. Written as DNA, the CDR3 is TGTGCCAGCAGCCCTAAGGGACCATTGAACACTGAAGCTTTCTTT.

This clonotype was counted ten times or more. The gene calls are TRBV7-2 and TRBJ1-2; D is perhaps TRBD1 (5 bases). V lost 5 bases to trimming and J lost 2 bases, with 12 bases between them. Germline V gene sequence: CDR1 SGHTA, CDR2 FQGNSA. CDR3 length: 14 amino acids. The CDR3 loop is CASSPRDGNYGYTF. CDR3 bases: TGTGCCAGCAGCCCGAGGGACGGGAACTATGGCTACACCTTC.

This clonotype has just a few counts. The CDR3 spells CASSHGTIKNIQYF. The CDR3 nucleotides read TGTGCCAGCAGCCATGGGACGATTAAAAACATTCAGTACTTC. The rearrangement uses TRBV14 and TRBJ2-4; D is tentatively TRBD1 or TRBD2 (5 bases each). The germline V and J ends were trimmed by 3 bases and 4 bases, with 10 bases remaining between them. CDR3 length: 14 amino acids. CDR1 and CDR2 (germline): SGHDN, FVKESK.

The J gene is TRBJ2-5, the V gene TRBV2; D gene unclear. Germline lookup yields CDR1 SNHLY and CDR2 FYNNEI. Trimming removed 5 bases from V and 0 bases from J, with 7 bases in between. CDR3 length: 13 amino acids. CDR3 region: CASSRTYQETQYF. In nucleotides, the CDR3 is TGTGCCAGCAGTCGGACCTACCAAGAGACCCAGTACTTC.

The V and J genes are TRBV29-1 and TRBJ2-3, with D possibly matching TRBD1 (5 bases). CDR3 length: 15 amino acids. Germline CDR1 reads SQVTM; CDR2 reads ANQGSEA. Trimming cost V 5 bases and J 2 bases, with 17 bases left between them. The CDR3 loop is CSVRARVNSTDTQYF. The CDR3 coding sequence is TGCAGCGTTAGGGCCAGGGTTAATTCCACAGATACGCAGTATTTT.

This chain links TRBV14 with TRBJ1-1; D is uncertain. The germline V gene has CDR1 SGHDN and CDR2 FVKESK. Trimming stripped 6 bases from V and 0 bases from J, with 8 bases between. The CDR3 is 13 residues long. The CDR3: CASRGNMNTEAFF. DNA of the CDR3: TGTGCCAGCAGGGGGAACATGAACACTGAAGCTTTCTTT.

V gene TRBV5-1 combines with J gene TRBJ2-7; 11 bases are shared with TRBD2. With V trimmed by 1 base and J by 2 bases, 2 bases remained unmatched. There are 15 residues in the CDR3. Germline V lookup: CDR1 SGHRS, CDR2 YFSETQ. CDR3 residues: CASSLRTSGPYEQYF. CDR3 nucleotides: TGCGCCAGCAGCTTGAGGACTAGCGGGCCCTACGAGCAGTACTTC.

J is TRBJ1-2 and V is TRBV5-1; D uncertain. Germline V gene lookup returns CDR1 SGHRS and CDR2 YFSETQ. The CDR3 has 11 residues. V gave up 2 bases and J gave up 6 bases, with 5 bases separating them. The DNA for the CDR3 is TGCGCCAGCAGCTTATCGGATGGCTACACCTTC. As protein: CASSLSDGYTF. Based on the CDR3 plus reference TRBV5-1 and TRBJ1-2, the full variable domain is KAGVTQTPRYLIKTRGQQVTLSCSPISGHRSVSWYQQTPGQGLQFLFEYFSETQRNKGNFPGRFSGRQFSNSRSEMNVSTLELGDSALYLCASSLSDGYTFGSGTRLTVV.

This clonotype was picked up many times. The genes are TRBV12-3 or TRBV12-4 and TRBJ2-7, with 7 bases aligning to TRBD2. This CDR3 region has 14 residues. V trimming: 5 bases; J trimming: 2 bases; junction bases outside the gene matches: 6. CDR3 coding DNA: TGTGCCAGCAGTCCCAGCGGGAAGACCTACGAGCAGTACTTC. Its protein is CASSPSGKTYEQYF.

The rearrangement uses TRBV6-6 and TRBJ1-1; 7 bases align to TRBD1. The trim removed 10 bases at V and 5 bases at J, leaving 7 bases unmatched. CDR1 and CDR2 (germline): MNHNY, SVGAGI (reference sequence). The CDR3 runs to 12 residues. In nucleotides, the CDR3 is TGTGCCACCAGGGACAGCCAAACTGAAGCTTTCTTT. It encodes CATRDSQTEAFF.

This clonotype was recorded many times. The chain combines TRBV2 with TRBJ1-1, with 11 bases matching TRBD1. This CDR3 is built from 14 residues. V shed 10 bases and J 5 bases; nucleotides not matched to a gene: 9. Germline V gene data show CDR1 as SNHLY and CDR2 as FYNNEI. As DNA, the CDR3 is TGTGCCACTTTGCCGGGGACAGGGGGGACTGAAGCTTTCTTT. Its protein product is CATLPGTGGTEAFF.

This clonotype was seen at least ten times. The V and J genes are TRBV28 and TRBJ1-1; tentatively, D is TRBD1 (5 bases). V lost 4 bases and J 7 bases, leaving 16 bases between the germline ends. This CDR3 has 14 amino acids. CDR1 is MDHEN and CDR2 is SYDVKM in the germline V gene. The CDR3 loop reads CASSSHEDTLEAFF. CDR3 coding DNA: TGTGCCAGCAGTTCCCATGAGGACACACTTGAAGCTTTCTTT.

This clonotype has a count of ten or more. V gene TRBV6-2 or TRBV6-3 combines with J gene TRBJ2-7, with unresolved D. The germline V and J ends were trimmed by 5 bases and 0 bases, with 8 bases remaining between them. The CDR3 totals 13 residues. Germline loops: CDR1 MNHEY, CDR2 SVGEGT. The CDR3 reads CASSRGRSYEQYF. The CDR3 nucleotides are TGTGCCAGCAGTCGAGGTCGCTCCTACGAGCAGTACTTC.

The chain carries TRBV6-2 or TRBV6-3 and TRBJ2-1; a weak D match, TRBD2 (5 bases). This CDR3 is built from 16 residues. V lost 7 bases, J lost 1 base, and 17 bases lay in between. The germline V gene encodes CDR1 MNHEY and CDR2 SVGEGT. CDR3 residues: CASTAALGRSYNEQFF. The CDR3 coding sequence is TGTGCCAGCACGGCGGCCCTAGGGAGATCCTACAATGAGCAGTTCTTC.

This clonotype showed up many times. The chain recombines TRBV7-2 with TRBJ1-2, with D possibly matching TRBD1 (5 bases). The length of the CDR3 is 14 residues. Germline loops: CDR1 SGHTA, CDR2 FQGNSA. Trimming left V 4 bases short and J 1 base short, with 10 bases between. CDR3: CASSSRQLNYGYTF. The DNA for the CDR3 is TGTGCCAGCAGCTCCCGACAGCTTAACTATGGCTACACCTTC.

This clonotype was seen more than once but under ten times. This chain uses TRBV20-1 with TRBJ2-1, with D hard to call. CDR1 is DFQATT and CDR2 is SNEGSKA in the germline V gene (reference sequence). Trimming left V 3 bases short and J 0 bases short, with 12 bases between. The CDR3 totals 15 residues. The CDR3 spells CSARHLLRSYNEQFF. CDR3 bases: TGCAGTGCTAGGCACCTATTGCGCTCCTACAATGAGCAGTTCTTC.

This clonotype showed up many times. CDR3 amino acids: CASSLWASSGMETQYF. Written as DNA, the CDR3 is TGTGCCAGCAGTTTATGGGCGTCTAGCGGGATGGAGACCCAGTACTTC. The rearrangement uses TRBV28 and TRBJ2-5; 9 nucleotides match TRBD2. Germline assignment: CDR1 MDHEN and CDR2 SYDVKM. The CDR3 consists of 16 residues. Trimming removed 0 bases from V and 5 bases from J; junction bases left unmatched: 7.